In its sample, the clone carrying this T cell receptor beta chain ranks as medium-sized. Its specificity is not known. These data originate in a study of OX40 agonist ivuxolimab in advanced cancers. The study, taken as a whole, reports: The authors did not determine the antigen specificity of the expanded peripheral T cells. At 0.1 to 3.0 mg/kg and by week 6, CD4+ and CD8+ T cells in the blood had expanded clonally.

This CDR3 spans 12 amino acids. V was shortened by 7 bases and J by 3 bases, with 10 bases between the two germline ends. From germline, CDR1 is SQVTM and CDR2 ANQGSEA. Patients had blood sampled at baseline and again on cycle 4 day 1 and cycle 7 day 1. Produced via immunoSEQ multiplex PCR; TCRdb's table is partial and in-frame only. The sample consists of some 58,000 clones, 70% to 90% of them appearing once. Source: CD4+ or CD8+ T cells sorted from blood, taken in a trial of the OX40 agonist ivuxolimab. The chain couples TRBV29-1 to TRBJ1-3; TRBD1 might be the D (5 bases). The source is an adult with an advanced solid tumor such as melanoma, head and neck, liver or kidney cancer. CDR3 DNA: TGCAGCGCCGGGACCAGTGGAAACACCATATATTTT. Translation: CSAGTSGNTIYF.